These 21 T cell receptor beta chains were all obtained from the same sample, sequenced in a study of shared clonotypes between healthy human individuals. Sequencing used immunoSEQ multiplex PCR; TCRdb keeps in-frame clones, though not all of them. This sample has roughly 810,000 clones, with around 96% found just once. It was CD45RO-negative cells, positively selected for CCR7, that made up naive CD8 cells, with terminally differentiated effector memory CD45RA+ cells excluded. Sample: naive CD8+ T cells sorted from blood. Receptor source: a man aged 30-40 years in good health.

V gene TRBV29-1 combines with J gene TRBJ1-2; no clear D gene. CDR1 is SQVTM, CDR2 ANQGSEA, per germline. This CDR3 comprises 12 residues. V lost 0 bases to trimming and J lost 8 bases, with 10 bases between them. The CDR3 sequence: CSVEEGRLGYTF. The CDR3 DNA reads as TGCAGCGTTGAAGAAGGTAGATTGGGCTACACCTTC.

In DNA form, the CDR3 reads TGTGCCACCAGCCAGGACAGGGGGCACGAGCAGTACTTC. It codes for CATSQDRGHEQYF. The chain recombines TRBV15 with TRBJ2-7; 11 positions agree with TRBD1. V gave up 5 bases and J gave up 5 bases; unmatched junction bases: 2. The CDR3 length is 13 residues. Germline CDR1 is LNHNV and CDR2 is YYDKDF (reference sequence).

The chain couples TRBV9 to TRBJ1-3; D gene unclear. The CDR3 length is 12 residues. V was cut by 6 bases and J by 0 bases, with 4 bases left in between. Germline assignment: CDR1 SGDLS and CDR2 YYNGEE. This chain's CDR3 is CASMGSGNTIYF. CDR3 nucleotides: TGTGCCAGCATGGGCTCTGGAAACACCATATATTTT.

The chain recombines TRBV14 with TRBJ1-3; unclear D gene. Germline loops: CDR1 SGHDN, CDR2 FVKESK. The V and J ends lost 2 bases and 0 bases respectively, with 8 bases between them. The CDR3 runs 15 residues. The CDR3 spells CASSQTRVSGNTIYF. The CDR3, as DNA: TGTGCCAGCAGCCAAACTCGGGTCTCTGGAAACACCATATATTTT.

CDR3 in DNA: TGTGCCAGCAGCTTCTCAGAGGACAATGAGCAGTTCTTC. Its translation: CASSFSEDNEQFF. The chain is built from TRBV5-5 and TRBJ2-1; D is unresolved. The V gene lost 2 bases and the J gene lost 5 bases, with 8 bases spanning the gap. Per the germline V gene, CDR1 is SGHKS and CDR2 is YYEKEE (reference sequence). CDR3 length: 13 residues. Together with reference TRBV5-5 and TRBJ2-1, the CDR3 gives the full variable domain: DAGVTQSPTHLIKTRGQQVTLRCSPISGHKSVSWYQQVLGQGPQFIFQYYEKEERGRGNFPDRFSARQFPNYSSELNVNALLLGDSALYLCASSFSEDNEQFFGPGTRLTVL.

The rearrangement uses TRBV4-1 and TRBJ2-1, with 11 bases matching TRBD2. CDR1 and CDR2 (germline): MGHRA, YSYEKL. This CDR3 has 16 amino acids. Unmatched junction bases numbered 4, after V lost 2 bases and J lost 4 bases. CDR3 DNA: TGCGCCAGCAGCCAACTTATAGCGGGAGGGTACAATGAGCAGTTCTTC. This codes for CASSQLIAGGYNEQFF.

The chain uses TRBV10-3 and TRBJ2-1; 8 bases fit TRBD2. The junction had 8 bases not matched to a gene; V was cut back by 0 bases and J by 7 bases. The CDR3 loop spans 16 amino acids. CDR1 is ENHRY, CDR2 SYGVKD, per germline. The CDR3 protein is CAISESIGRAGNEQFF. DNA of the CDR3: TGTGCCATCAGTGAGTCGATCGGGAGGGCCGGTAATGAGCAGTTCTTC.

This chain joins TRBV27 and TRBJ1-4; TRBD1 agrees at 8 bases. Germline V gives CDR1 MNHEY, CDR2 SMNVEV (reference sequence). This CDR3 contains 13 residues. The V gene end was trimmed by 4 bases and the J gene end by 10 bases; junction bases not matched to a gene: 5. For the CDR3, the DNA is TGTGCCAGCAGTTCACAGGGGGAAACAAAACTGTTTTTT. Translating it yields CASSSQGETKLFF.

The V gene is TRBV27, the J gene TRBJ2-7, with TRBD2 identical over 9 bases. Germline CDR1 and CDR2: MNHEY and SMNVEV (reference sequence). The CDR3 has 14 residues. The trim removed 8 bases at V and 6 bases at J, leaving 11 bases unmatched. DNA of the CDR3: TGTGCCAGCCGACCTGGGGCGGGAGGGCGCGAGCAGTACTTC. This translates into CASRPGAGGREQYF.

V usage is TRBV4-2 and J usage is TRBJ2-1; no firm D call. In germline, CDR1 is LGHNA, CDR2 YNFKEQ. This CDR3 has 15 residues. V lost 3 bases and J 0 bases, leaving 9 bases between the germline ends. CDR3 sequence reads: CASSHSKSSYNEQFF. In DNA, the CDR3 is TGTGCCAGCAGCCACTCGAAGAGCTCCTACAATGAGCAGTTCTTC.

V usage is TRBV29-1 and J usage is TRBJ2-7; perhaps TRBD2 as D (5 bases). The CDR3 length is 14 residues. Trimming took 6 bases from V and 3 from J, leaving 18 bases between them. Germline V gene data show CDR1 as SQVTM and CDR2 as ANQGSEA. This CDR3 is CSVIAGIKNYEQYF. The CDR3 nucleotides are TGCAGCGTCATAGCCGGGATCAAGAACTACGAGCAGTACTTC.

The chain recombines TRBV5-5 with TRBJ1-1; possible D gene TRBD1, 6 bases. Trimming took 4 bases from V and 7 from J, leaving 14 bases between them. This CDR3 has 13 residues. CDR1 SGHKS and CDR2 YYEKEE come from the germline V gene (reference sequence). The CDR3 nucleotides read TGTGCCAGCAGCCACTGGGGGCCACGTGAAGCTTTCTTT. It encodes CASSHWGPREAFF.

The chain has TRBV9 and TRBJ1-2; D remains unclear. Trimming removed 0 bases from V and 6 bases from J, with 6 bases in between. CDR3 length: 12 residues. Germline lookup yields CDR1 SGDLS and CDR2 YYNGEE. The DNA of the CDR3 is TGTGCCAGCAGCGTAGACGAGGATGGCTACACCTTC. As protein: CASSVDEDGYTF.

This clone is a singleton in its sample. The rearrangement uses TRBV5-4 and TRBJ2-3, with D perhaps assigned TRBD1 or TRBD2 (5 bases each). The CDR3 covers 13 residues. The V and J ends lost 4 bases and 5 bases respectively, with 11 bases between them. Germline-derived CDR1 and CDR2 are SGHNT and YYREEE (reference sequence). In DNA, the CDR3 is TGTGCCAGCAGCCCAGGTGGGGGAGATACGCAGTATTTT. It codes for CASSPGGGDTQYF.

The V gene is TRBV28, the J gene TRBJ2-1, with 12 bases lining up with TRBD2. Unmatched junction bases numbered 5, after V lost 5 bases and J lost 6 bases. Germline CDR1 reads MDHEN; CDR2 reads SYDVKM. This CDR3 comprises 15 residues. Written as DNA, the CDR3 is TGTGCCAGCAGTGACGGGACTAGCGGGTTCAATGAGCAGTTCTTC. Its translation is CASSDGTSGFNEQFF.

This rearrangement joins TRBV29-1 to TRBJ2-5; D gene unclear. Per germline, CDR1 SQVTM and CDR2 ANQGSEA. V was cut by 5 bases and J by 4 bases, with 5 bases left in between. CDR3 size: 10 residues. The CDR3 sequence is CSVKGETQYF. The CDR3 region has the DNA TGCAGCGTTAAGGGAGAGACCCAGTACTTC.

This chain joins TRBV9 and TRBJ1-1; D is ambiguous. Germline V gene sequence: CDR1 SGDLS, CDR2 YYNGEE. V lost 3 bases, J lost 5 bases, and 8 bases lay in between. This CDR3 has 12 amino acids. The CDR3 DNA is TGTGCCAGCAGCGCGCGGGGTACTGAAGCTTTCTTT. As protein: CASSARGTEAFF.

V gene TRBV4-1 combines with J gene TRBJ2-7, with D uncertain. The CDR3 is 11 amino acids. CDR1 and CDR2 (germline): MGHRA, YSYEKL. Trimming stripped 8 bases from V and 5 bases from J, with 10 bases between. CDR3 in amino acids: CASGGRDEQYF. The CDR3, as DNA: TGCGCCAGCGGTGGACGGGACGAGCAGTACTTC.

The chain carries TRBV19 and TRBJ2-3; TRBD2 agrees at 9 bases. This CDR3 is 18 amino acids long. J gave up 1 base and V 7 bases, and 15 bases lay outside the gene matches. The germline gives CDR1 LNHDA, CDR2 SQIVND (reference sequence). The CDR3 DNA reads TGTGCCAGTACCAACGTGTTAGCGGGAGATGGCGGCACAGATACGCAGTATTTT. It codes for CASTNVLAGDGGTDTQYF.

The V call is TRBV4-2, the J call TRBJ2-1, with TRBD2 matching 8 bases. The junction had 6 bases not matched to a gene; V was cut back by 0 bases and J by 2 bases. CDR1 is LGHNA, CDR2 YNFKEQ, per germline. CDR3 length: 17 residues. Written as DNA, the CDR3 is TGTGCCAGCAGCCAAGATGAGGCTAGCGGGCCCTACAATGAGCAGTTCTTC. Residues: CASSQDEASGPYNEQFF.

The chain has TRBV13 and TRBJ2-5, with 8 bases that match TRBD2. The CDR3 contains 16 residues. Trimming cost V 4 bases and J 2 bases; bases outside gene matches: 9. In germline, CDR1 is PRHDT, CDR2 FYEKMQ (reference sequence). In DNA form, the CDR3 reads TGTGCCAGCAGCTCTAAATCGACTAGCGCACAAGAGACCCAGTACTTC. This translates into CASSSKSTSAQETQYF.